These T cell receptor beta chains were read from a single sample in a study of T cells in Graves' hyperthyroidism and ophthalmopathy. TCRdb processed the multiplex PCR reads anew with MiXCR; each CDR3 protein has one entry. The table includes 640,000 or so distinct CDR3 sequences, approximately 14% detected once. Sample: blood. The receptors here all came from a woman aged 40-49 years with Graves' ophthalmopathy. CDR3s include the opening cysteine and the closing phenylalanine or tryptophan. D genes are given only for firm matches. Rows may omit the clone size; those that give it use once, few, many or a size class.

v_call,clone_size,j_call,d_call,cdr3_nt,cdr3_aa
TRBV7-2,NA,TRBJ2-5,NA,TGTGCCAGCAGCAACAGGGAAAAACGGGGGACCCAGTACTTC,CASSNREKRGTQYF
TRBV12-3/TRBV12-4,many,TRBJ1-3,NA,TGTGCCAGCGCCTTGGGACATACGGGAAACACCATATATTTT,CASALGHTGNTIYF
TRBV15,NA,TRBJ1-2,NA,TGTGCCACCAGCAGAGATCCCCGGGGCAGGGAGAACTATGGCTACACCTTC,CATSRDPRGRENYGYTF
TRBV7-8,few,TRBJ2-7,TRBD2,TGTGCCAGCAGCTTAACAGTAGCGGGAGTACTGGACGAGCAGTACTTC,CASSLTVAGVLDEQYF
TRBV28,NA,TRBJ2-7,TRBD1,TGTGCCAGCCGGATCGGGACAGTCTACGAGCAGTACTTC,CASRIGTVYEQYF
TRBV2,many,TRBJ2-7,NA,TGTGCCAGCAGCCCCTTCTACGAGCAGTACTTC,CASSPFYEQYF
TRBV28,NA,TRBJ2-7,NA,TGTGCCAGCAGTTTACCCCAGGGGTCCTGGTACGAGCAGTACTTC,CASSLPQGSWYEQYF
TRBV28,many,TRBJ2-7,NA,TGTGCCAGCAGACCAGGAAAAGGCTTCTCCTACGAGCAGTACTTC,CASRPGKGFSYEQYF
TRBV7-2,NA,TRBJ1-4,NA,TGTGCCAGCAGCTTAGCTGGGGGCTCCGTGTTGGTTTTT,CASSLAGGSVLVF
TRBV6-1,many,TRBJ1-3,NA,TGTGCCAGCAGTGAAACCCTGGCTCAAGCCGGAAACACCATATATTTT,CASSETLAQAGNTIYF
TRBV20-1,many,TRBJ1-1,TRBD1,TGCAGTGCTAGAGAGGACAGGGAGACTGAAGCTTTCTTT,CSAREDRETEAFF
TRBV5-1,many,TRBJ1-1,NA,TGCGCCAGCAGCCACAGGCCGGGAACTGAAGCTTTCTTT,CASSHRPGTEAFF
TRBV5-5,many,TRBJ1-1,NA,TGTGCCAGCAGCGACCCGGGATTGAACACTGAAGCTTTCTTT,CASSDPGLNTEAFF
TRBV4-3,many,TRBJ2-7,NA,TGCGCCAGCAGCCATGATCTAGGAGTCCCCTCCTACGAGCAGTACTTC,CASSHDLGVPSYEQYF
TRBV4-3,many,TRBJ1-1,NA,TGCGCCAGCAGCCAAGAAAGTAACACTGAAGCTTTCTTT,CASSQESNTEAFF
TRBV28,many,TRBJ2-5,NA,TGTGCCAGCAGTCCCCGGTTTGTAGAGACCCAGTACTTC,CASSPRFVETQYF
TRBV6-1,few,TRBJ2-7,NA,TGTGCCAGCAGGGAAACGGGGGCCGGTTTCTACGAGCAGTACTTC,CASRETGAGFYEQYF
TRBV28,NA,TRBJ2-2,NA,TGTGCCAGCAGTCCGTGGGCAGGGTTGGGTCCCGGGGAGCTGTTTTTT,CASSPWAGLGPGELFF
TRBV18,NA,TRBJ1-2,NA,TGTGCCAGCTCACCAAAAATCGGTGGTGATAGCCCTTCCTATGGCTACACCTTC,CASSPKIGGDSPSYGYTF
TRBV2,many,TRBJ2-7,NA,TGTGCCAGCAGTGCACAGGAGGGCTACTACGAGCAGTACTTC,CASSAQEGYYEQYF
TRBV7-2,many,TRBJ2-7,NA,TGTGCCAGCAGCTTAGATCTGTATGACGAGCAGTACTTC,CASSLDLYDEQYF
TRBV12-5,many,TRBJ2-7,NA,TGTGCTAGTGGTTTAGGGGGGGAGTACGAGCAGTACTTC,CASGLGGEYEQYF
TRBV6-5,many,TRBJ2-2,NA,TGTGCCAGCAGAAAGGCGACTGACACCGGGGAGCTGTTTTTT,CASRKATDTGELFF
TRBV12-3/TRBV12-4,few,TRBJ1-6,TRBD1,TGTGCCAGCACCAGGGGGACTCCGAAGAATTCACCCCTCCACTTT,CASTRGTPKNSPLHF
TRBV11-1,many,TRBJ2-7,NA,TGTGCCAGCAGCCCGCGGGCACAGGGTTCCTACGAGCAGTACTTC,CASSPRAQGSYEQYF
TRBV6-5,many,TRBJ1-2,TRBD1,TGTGCCAGCACCCCCGGACAGGGGAAGGACTATGGCTACACCTTC,CASTPGQGKDYGYTF
TRBV9,NA,TRBJ1-2,NA,TGTGCCAGCAGCGCCGCCGTGGGGGCGGGCTATGGCTACACCTTC,CASSAAVGAGYGYTF
TRBV24-1,many,TRBJ1-3,TRBD1,TGTGCCACCAGTGAGGGCCGGGACAGGGAAGGAAACACCATATATTTT,CATSEGRDREGNTIYF
TRBV19,many,TRBJ2-7,TRBD1,TGTGCCAGTAGCCTTTTCTACGCTCGGGGACAGGAGATCTACGAGCAGTACTTC,CASSLFYARGQEIYEQYF
TRBV19,many,TRBJ2-7,NA,TGTGCCAGTAGCCGCAGACAGGCGAAACCCTACGAGCAGTACTTC,CASSRRQAKPYEQYF
TRBV15,many,TRBJ2-2,TRBD1,TGTGCGACAGGGGGCTACACCGGGGAGCTGTTTTTT,CATGGYTGELFF
TRBV6-2/TRBV6-3,many,TRBJ1-1,NA,TGTGCCAGCAGTTCCAATCCGCTTCCTGAAGCTTTCTTT,CASSSNPLPEAFF
TRBV27,few,TRBJ2-7,TRBD2,TGTGCCAGCAGGCAAGGACTAGCAGTAAACGAGCAGTACTTC,CASRQGLAVNEQYF
TRBV19,many,TRBJ1-5,NA,TGTGCCACCAAAGAAGGGCAAAAACAGCATTTT,CATKEGQKQHF
TRBV5-1,many,TRBJ1-5,NA,TGCGCCAGCAGCTTGGATGCGGGAAATCAGCCCCAGCATTTT,CASSLDAGNQPQHF